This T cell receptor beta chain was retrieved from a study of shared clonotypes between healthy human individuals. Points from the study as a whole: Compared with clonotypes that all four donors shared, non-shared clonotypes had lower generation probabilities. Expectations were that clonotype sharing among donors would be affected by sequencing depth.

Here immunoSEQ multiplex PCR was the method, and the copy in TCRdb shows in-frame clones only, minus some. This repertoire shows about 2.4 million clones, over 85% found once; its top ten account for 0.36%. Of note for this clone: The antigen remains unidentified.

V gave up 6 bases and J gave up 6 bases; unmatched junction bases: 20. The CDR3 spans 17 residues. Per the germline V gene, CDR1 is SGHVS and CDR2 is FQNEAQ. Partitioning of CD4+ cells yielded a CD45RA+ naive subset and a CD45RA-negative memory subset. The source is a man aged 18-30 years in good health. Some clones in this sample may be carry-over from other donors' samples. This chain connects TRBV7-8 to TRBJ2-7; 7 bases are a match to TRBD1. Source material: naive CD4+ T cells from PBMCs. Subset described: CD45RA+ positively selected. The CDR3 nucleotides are TGTGCCAGCAGTTTTCTGTCCGTAAGGGGGCAAAAGAGCGAGCAGTACTTC. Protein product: CASSFLSVRGQKSEQYF. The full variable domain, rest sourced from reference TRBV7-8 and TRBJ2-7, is GAGVSQSPRYKVAKRGQDVALRCDPISGHVSLFWYQQALGQGPEFLTYFQNEAQLDKSGLPSDRFFAERPEGSVSTLKIQRTQQEDSAVYLCASSFLSVRGQKSEQYFGPGTRLTVT.